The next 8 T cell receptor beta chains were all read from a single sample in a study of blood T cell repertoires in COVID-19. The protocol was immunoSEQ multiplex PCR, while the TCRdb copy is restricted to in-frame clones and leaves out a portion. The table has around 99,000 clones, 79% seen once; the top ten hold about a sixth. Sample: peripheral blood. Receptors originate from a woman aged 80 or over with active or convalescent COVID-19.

CDR3 nucleotides: TGTGCCAGCGGGGGTCGGGGGGAGACCCAGTACTTC. Protein sequence: CASGGRGETQYF. The chain uses TRBV28 and TRBJ2-5; weak D call: TRBD2 (6 bases). The CDR3 runs to 12 residues. Germline V gene data show CDR1 as MDHEN and CDR2 as SYDVKM. V shed 8 bases and J shed 5 bases, with 12 bases lying between them.

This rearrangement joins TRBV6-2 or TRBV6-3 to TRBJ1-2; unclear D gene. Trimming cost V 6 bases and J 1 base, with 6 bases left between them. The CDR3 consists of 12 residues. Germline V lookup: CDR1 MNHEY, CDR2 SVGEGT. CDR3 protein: CASSASNYGYTF. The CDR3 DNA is TGTGCCAGCAGCGCCAGTAACTATGGCTACACCTTC.

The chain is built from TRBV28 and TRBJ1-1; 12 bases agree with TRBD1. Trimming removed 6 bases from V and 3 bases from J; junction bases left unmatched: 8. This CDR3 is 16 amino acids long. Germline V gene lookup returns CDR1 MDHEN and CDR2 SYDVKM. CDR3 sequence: CASRPTGTGGYTEAFF. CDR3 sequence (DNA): TGTGCCAGCAGGCCTACCGGGACAGGGGGCTACACTGAAGCTTTCTTT. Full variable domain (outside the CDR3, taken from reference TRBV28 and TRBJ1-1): DVKVTQSSRYLVKRTGEKVFLECVQDMDHENMFWYRQDPGLGLRLIYFSYDVKMKEKGDIPEGYSVSREKKERFSLILESASTNQTSMYLCASRPTGTGGYTEAFFGQGTRLTVV.

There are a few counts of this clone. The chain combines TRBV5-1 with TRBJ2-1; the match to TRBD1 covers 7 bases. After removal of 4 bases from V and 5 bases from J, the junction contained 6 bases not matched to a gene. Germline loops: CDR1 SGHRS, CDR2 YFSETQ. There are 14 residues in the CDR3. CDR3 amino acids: CASSTIGTDNEQFF. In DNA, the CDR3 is TGCGCCAGCAGCACCATAGGGACAGACAATGAGCAGTTCTTC.

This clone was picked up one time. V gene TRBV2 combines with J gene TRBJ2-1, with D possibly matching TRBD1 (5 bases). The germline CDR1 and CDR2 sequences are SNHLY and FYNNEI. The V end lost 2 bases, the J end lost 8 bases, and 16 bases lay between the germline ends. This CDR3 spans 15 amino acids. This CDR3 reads CASSEQGFPFYEQFF. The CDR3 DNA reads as TGTGCCAGCAGTGAACAGGGATTCCCTTTTTATGAGCAGTTCTTC.

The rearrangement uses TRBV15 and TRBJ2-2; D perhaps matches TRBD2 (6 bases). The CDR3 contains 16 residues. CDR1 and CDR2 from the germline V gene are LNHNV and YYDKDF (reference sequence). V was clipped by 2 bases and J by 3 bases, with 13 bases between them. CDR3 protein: CATSRPGDFHTGELFF. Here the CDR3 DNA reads TGTGCCACCAGCAGACCGGGGGACTTCCACACCGGGGAGCTGTTTTTT. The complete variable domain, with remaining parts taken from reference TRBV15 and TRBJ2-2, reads DAMVIQNPRYQVTQFGKPVTLSCSQTLNHNVMYWYQQKSSQAPKLLFHYYDKDFNNEADTPDNFQSRRPNTSFCFLDIRSPGLGDTAMYLCATSRPGDFHTGELFFGEGSRLTVL.

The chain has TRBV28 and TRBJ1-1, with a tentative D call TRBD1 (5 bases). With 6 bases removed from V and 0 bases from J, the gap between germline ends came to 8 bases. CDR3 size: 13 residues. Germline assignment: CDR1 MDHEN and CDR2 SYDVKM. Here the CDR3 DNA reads TGTGCCAGCAGAACACAGGTGAACACTGAAGCTTTCTTT. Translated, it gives CASRTQVNTEAFF.

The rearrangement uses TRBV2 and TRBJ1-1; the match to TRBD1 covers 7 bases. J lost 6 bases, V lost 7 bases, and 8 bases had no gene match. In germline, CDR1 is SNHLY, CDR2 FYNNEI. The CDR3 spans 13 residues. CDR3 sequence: CASTGQAKAEAFF. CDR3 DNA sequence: TGTGCCAGCACCGGACAGGCGAAGGCTGAAGCTTTCTTT.